These T cell receptor beta chains were read from a single sample in a study of siplizumab effects on memory and regulatory T cells. Measured with immunoSEQ multiplex PCR; TCRdb has only the in-frame clones, and not every one. Among around 100,000 clones listed, approximately 94% were seen once. Input material: non-Treg CD4+ T cells sorted from blood. Receptors originate from a human donor in good health. Both conserved end residues are part of each CDR3. Fields, in order: J gene, V gene, CDR3 protein.

TRBJ2-7,TRBV7-6,CASSSSSTYEQYF
TRBJ1-2,TRBV2,CASSEQRSTVGYTF
TRBJ2-7,TRBV5-4,CASSLWTSYEQYF
TRBJ2-5,TRBV18,CASSRGQLETQYF
TRBJ1-1,TRBV5-1,CASSVGTVYTEAFF
TRBJ2-7,TRBV29-1,CSVERRIGRAISYEQYF
TRBJ2-1,TRBV6-4,CAGGTSGSLSYNEQFF
TRBJ2-7,TRBV10-2,CASRPGGQPSYEQYF
TRBJ2-7,TRBV27,CASSLMGRGWYEQYF
TRBJ2-1,TRBV2,CASSTRAPTTEQFF
TRBJ2-5,TRBV11-1,CASSPENGPETQYF
TRBJ2-7,TRBV6-5,CASSFGQTYEQYF
TRBJ2-3,TRBV30,CAWRDRGHYTDTQYF
TRBJ2-4,TRBV4-1,CASSQAEGGIQYF
TRBJ1-4,TRBV28,CASYTLAGFNEKLFF